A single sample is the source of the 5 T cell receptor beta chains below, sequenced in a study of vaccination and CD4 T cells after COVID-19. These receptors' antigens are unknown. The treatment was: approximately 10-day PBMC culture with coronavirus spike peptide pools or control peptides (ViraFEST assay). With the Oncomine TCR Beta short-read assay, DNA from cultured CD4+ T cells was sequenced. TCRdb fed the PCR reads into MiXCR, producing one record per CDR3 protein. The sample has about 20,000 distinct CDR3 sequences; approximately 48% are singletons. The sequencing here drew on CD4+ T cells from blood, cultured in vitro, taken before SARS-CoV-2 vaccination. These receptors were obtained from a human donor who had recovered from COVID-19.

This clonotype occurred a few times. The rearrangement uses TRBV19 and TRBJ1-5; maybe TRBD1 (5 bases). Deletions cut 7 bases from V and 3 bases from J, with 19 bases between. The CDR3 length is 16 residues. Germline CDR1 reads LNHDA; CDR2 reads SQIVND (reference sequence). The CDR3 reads CASTPRQGIVNQPQHF. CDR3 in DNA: TGTGCCAGTACCCCCCGCCAGGGAATAGTCAATCAGCCCCAGCATTTT.

The CDR3 bases are TGTGCCAGCAGTTCCCGGGACAGGGGGCTTTATGGCTACACCTTC. It codes for CASSSRDRGLYGYTF. The chain has TRBV27 and TRBJ1-2; TRBD1 agrees at 12 bases. CDR3 length: 15 residues. J gave up 5 bases and V 4 bases, and 5 bases lay outside the gene matches. CDR1 is MNHEY and CDR2 is SMNVEV in the germline V gene (reference sequence).

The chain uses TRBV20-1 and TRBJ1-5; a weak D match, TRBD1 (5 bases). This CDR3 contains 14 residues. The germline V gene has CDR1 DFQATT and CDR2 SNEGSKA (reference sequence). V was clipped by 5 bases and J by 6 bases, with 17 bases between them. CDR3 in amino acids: CSARPSRTGQPQHF. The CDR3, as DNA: TGCAGTGCTCGCCCCAGTCGTACAGGTCAGCCCCAGCATTTT.

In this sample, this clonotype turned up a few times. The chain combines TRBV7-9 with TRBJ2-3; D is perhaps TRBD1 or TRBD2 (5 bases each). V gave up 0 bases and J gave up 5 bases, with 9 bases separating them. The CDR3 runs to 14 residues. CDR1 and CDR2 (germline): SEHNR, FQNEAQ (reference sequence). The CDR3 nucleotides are TGTGCCAGCAGCTTAGCCGGGGACGGAGATACGCAGTATTTT. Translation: CASSLAGDGDTQYF.

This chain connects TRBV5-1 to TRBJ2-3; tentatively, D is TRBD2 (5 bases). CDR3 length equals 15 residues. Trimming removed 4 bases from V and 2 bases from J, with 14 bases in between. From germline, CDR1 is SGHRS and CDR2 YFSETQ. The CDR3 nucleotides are TGCGCCAGCAGCGGGAGCGGACGGTTCACAGATACGCAGTATTTT. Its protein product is CASSGSGRFTDTQYF.